One and the same sample provided the 10 T cell receptor beta chains below, sequenced in a study of naive and memory T cell subsets. Two oligonucleotides, mixed equimolar, formed the beta constant-region primer covering TRBC1 and TRBC2. Nested alpha and beta constant-region primers with the SP2 primer drove four PCR rounds on ligated cDNA. TCRdb reprocessed the UMI-ligation and nested PCR reads via MiXCR and lists one record per CDR3 protein. The sample holds around 18,000 distinct CDR3 sequences; approximately 9% are singletons and the top ten take about 21%. Sequenced input: central memory CD8+ T cells from blood. Source of these receptors: a human donor in good health.

The chain employs TRBV20-1 and TRBJ1-2; no clear D. The CDR3 covers 14 residues. CDR1 and CDR2 (germline): DFQATT, SNEGSKA (reference sequence). Trimming pared 3 bases from V and 2 bases from J, leaving 13 bases between. CDR3 coding DNA: TGCAGTGCTAGCCCACAGTACAACAACTATGGCTACACCTTC. It yields the protein CSASPQYNNYGYTF.

The chain carries TRBV24-1 and TRBJ2-3; 7 bases match TRBD2. Trimming cost V 4 bases and J 4 bases; bases outside gene matches: 10. The V gene's germline CDR1 is KGHDR and CDR2 SFDVKD. The CDR3 has 16 residues. The chain's CDR3 is CATSDPSGGSADTQYF. CDR3 nucleotides: TGTGCCACCAGTGACCCCTCCGGGGGGAGTGCAGATACGCAGTATTTT.

CDR3 region: CASKGKVVYLTEAFF. Here the CDR3 DNA reads TGTGCCAGCAAAGGCAAGGTTGTGTATCTTACTGAAGCTTTCTTT. This rearrangement joins TRBV2 to TRBJ1-1; no reliable D call. Trimming stripped 7 bases from V and 5 bases from J, with 20 bases between. CDR1 and CDR2 from the germline V gene are SNHLY and FYNNEI. This CDR3 is built from 15 residues.

In its sample, this clonotype was seen a few times. This sequence joins TRBV6-2 or TRBV6-3 and TRBJ2-5; D call uncertain. The CDR3 totals 14 residues. CDR1 and CDR2 from the germline V gene are MNHEY and SVGEGT. Trimming removed 2 bases at V and 5 bases at J, with 12 bases between. CDR3 sequence reads: CASSYAGDLETQYF. CDR3 bases: TGTGCCAGCAGTTACGCTGGGGATTTGGAGACCCAGTACTTC.

This clonotype was picked up a small number of times. The chain carries TRBV14 and TRBJ2-1; TRBD2 agrees at 8 bases. This CDR3 is built from 15 residues. Germline V gene data show CDR1 as SGHDN and CDR2 as FVKESK. The junction had 4 bases not matched to a gene; V was cut back by 4 bases and J by 2 bases. The CDR3 protein is CASSPHSGTYNEQFF. CDR3 nucleotide sequence: TGTGCCAGCAGCCCCCATAGCGGGACCTACAATGAGCAGTTCTTC.

The rearrangement links TRBV12-3 or TRBV12-4 to TRBJ1-1, with TRBD1 identical over 8 bases. CDR3 size: 12 residues. J was trimmed by 7 bases and V by 5 bases; bases with no gene match: 3. CDR3 loop: CASSGTGGEAFF. The CDR3 DNA reads as TGTGCCAGCAGTGGCACAGGGGGTGAAGCTTTCTTT.

This clonotype appeared many times. V usage is TRBV12-3 or TRBV12-4 and J usage is TRBJ1-1; D is perhaps TRBD1 (6 bases). CDR3 size: 12 residues. V was pared by 6 bases and J by 7 bases, with 12 bases between. The CDR3, as DNA: TGTGCCAGCAGCGCGGGGGCAGTTGAAGCTTTCTTT. The encoded protein is CASSAGAVEAFF.

At least ten counts were recorded for this clonotype. The V call is TRBV24-1, the J call TRBJ2-2; D is ambiguous. There are 14 residues in the CDR3. With 0 bases removed from V and 3 bases from J, the gap between germline ends came to 4 bases. CDR1 and CDR2 from the germline V gene are KGHDR and SFDVKD. The DNA of the CDR3 is TGTGCCACCAGTGATTTGAAGGACACCGGGGAGCTGTTTTTT. This sequence encodes CATSDLKDTGELFF.

This clonotype was recorded at least ten times. This rearrangement joins TRBV7-6 to TRBJ2-3, with 7 bases matching TRBD2. Germline lookup yields CDR1 SGHVS and CDR2 FNYEAQ. V lost 4 bases, J lost 2 bases, and 9 bases stayed unmatched. The CDR3 is 16 amino acids. This CDR3 is CASSWGPLANTDTQYF. As DNA, the CDR3 is TGTGCCAGCAGCTGGGGCCCACTAGCGAACACAGATACGCAGTATTTT.

This rearrangement joins TRBV12-3 or TRBV12-4 to TRBJ1-1, with 7 bases that match TRBD1. The CDR3 has 17 residues. Germline trimming cut 6 bases from V and 0 bases from J; bases unmatched to any gene: 13. The CDR3: CASSPGGFETMNTEAFF. The CDR3 bases are TGTGCCAGCAGCCCAGGGGGTTTCGAAACCATGAACACTGAAGCTTTCTTT.